This section outlines one TCR beta chain sequence together with its context. Clones were read by immunoSEQ multiplex PCR, and TCRdb kept only the in-frame ones, dropping some. The sample holds 50,000 to 55,000 clones; 90% to 95% are singletons and the top ten take 0.39%. Germline CDR1 and CDR2: SGHRS and YFSETQ. The CDR3 has 17 amino acids. V shed 0 bases and J shed 1 base, with 16 bases lying between them. This record belongs to a study of T cell changes during pregnancy in multiple sclerosis. The sequence came from a female donor with multiple sclerosis, enrolled in a pregnancy study. The rearrangement joins TRBV5-1 to TRBJ1-1; D might be TRBD1 (5 bases). This specimen consisted of CD4+ T cells from peripheral blood mononuclear cells, obtained after pregnancy. The CDR3 sequence: CASSLVGARKSNTEAFF. The CDR3 region has the DNA TGCGCCAGCAGCTTGGTAGGGGCCCGTAAGTCGAACACTGAAGCTTTCTTT.